These 10 T cell receptor beta chains came from one sample sequenced in a study of blood T cell repertoires in COVID-19. Sequenced by immunoSEQ multiplex PCR; TCRdb stores in-frame clones only, minus some. The table lists about 260,000 clones, approximately 88% of them singletons. Sequenced sample: PBMCs or T cells enriched from blood (not recorded which). The receptors here all came from a middle-aged woman who had been exposed to COVID-19.

The rearrangement uses TRBV28 and TRBJ1-2, with D possibly TRBD1 on 5 matching bases. This CDR3 region has 14 residues. Germline assignment: CDR1 MDHEN and CDR2 SYDVKM. V was pared by 1 base and J by 1 base, with 7 bases between. The CDR3 region is CASSLLQVNYGYTF. CDR3 coding DNA: TGTGCCAGCAGTTTATTACAGGTTAACTATGGCTACACCTTC.

The V gene is TRBV19, the J gene TRBJ2-1; 9 bases are shared with TRBD2. V gave up 3 bases and J gave up 8 bases; unmatched junction bases: 5. The CDR3 is 14 amino acids. Germline loops: CDR1 LNHDA, CDR2 SQIVND (reference sequence). The CDR3 spells CASSIVLAGHEQFF. CDR3 sequence (DNA): TGTGCCAGTAGTATCGTTCTAGCGGGGCATGAGCAGTTCTTC.

The chain links TRBV28 to TRBJ1-4; possibly TRBD1 for D (6 bases). The V gene lost 3 bases and the J gene lost 2 bases, with 13 bases spanning the gap. The CDR3 is made up of 16 amino acids. From germline, CDR1 is MDHEN and CDR2 SYDVKM. The CDR3 spells CASSFRQAVTNEKLFF. In nucleotides, the CDR3 is TGTGCCAGCAGTTTTCGACAGGCAGTTACTAATGAAAAACTGTTTTTT.

This clone has only one observation. At one end the junction does not follow the germline gene, possibly because of a read error. The chain employs TRBV7-7 and TRBJ2-1; D possibly corresponds to TRBD2 (6 bases). This CDR3 is 15 amino acids long. The germline CDR1 and CDR2 sequences are SSHAT and FNYEAQ (reference sequence). The CDR3 loop is CASSPLGQGGNEQFF. As DNA, the CDR3 is TGTGCTAGCAGCCCTCTAGGACAAGGAGGGAATGAGCAGTTCTTC.

The chain uses TRBV19 and TRBJ2-7, with D possibly being TRBD1 (6 bases). This CDR3 region has 13 residues. Trimming shortened V by 6 bases and J by 2 bases, and 11 bases separated the two germline ends. Germline V CDR1 and CDR2: LNHDA, SQIVND (reference sequence). CDR3 nucleotides: TGTGCCAGTAGCCAGGACAGAACCTACGAGCAGTACTTC. Amino acids: CASSQDRTYEQYF.

The chain recombines TRBV4-3 with TRBJ1-6; no clear D gene. CDR1 and CDR2 from the germline V gene are LGHNA and YSLEER. V was clipped by 5 bases and J by 0 bases, with 5 bases between them. CDR3 length: 14 amino acids. CDR3 sequence reads: CASSVFSYNSPLHF. The CDR3 bases are TGCGCCAGCAGCGTATTCTCCTATAATTCACCCCTCCACTTT.

The count of this clone is one. The rearrangement joins TRBV11-3 to TRBJ2-1; 12 nucleotides line up with TRBD2. Germline values: CDR1 SGHNT, CDR2 YENEEA. This CDR3 has 16 amino acids. The V and J ends lost 1 base and 9 bases, in that order; junction bases with no gene match: 7. CDR3 loop: CASSLGPSGGAREQFF. In DNA, the CDR3 is TGTGCCAGCAGCTTAGGGCCTAGCGGGGGGGCTCGTGAGCAGTTCTTC.

Only a few counts were recorded for this clone. The chain has TRBV5-4 and TRBJ1-1; D not certain. This CDR3 contains 17 residues. Trimming pared 4 bases from V and 2 bases from J, leaving 21 bases between. The germline CDR1 and CDR2 sequences are SGHNT and YYREEE (reference sequence). CDR3 amino acids: CASSPGGRIRLNTEAFF. The CDR3 coding sequence is TGTGCCAGCAGCCCGGGAGGGCGGATTAGGCTCAACACTGAAGCTTTCTTT.

V and J are TRBV11-3 and TRBJ1-3, with D possibly being TRBD1 (6 bases). V gave up 3 bases and J gave up 1 base, with 19 bases separating them. This CDR3 comprises 18 residues. Germline V gene data show CDR1 as SGHNT and CDR2 as YENEEA. CDR3 sequence reads: CASSFGQSRGGSGNTIYF. In nucleotides, the CDR3 is TGTGCCAGCAGCTTCGGACAGTCGAGAGGGGGTTCTGGAAACACCATATATTTT. Combining the CDR3 with reference TRBV11-3 and TRBJ1-3 gives the whole variable domain EAGVVQSPRYKIIEKKQPVAFWCNPISGHNTLYWYLQNLGQGPELLIRYENEEAVDDSQLPKDRFSAERLKGVDSTLKIQPAELGDSAVYLCASSFGQSRGGSGNTIYFGEGSWLTVV.

The chain joins TRBV28 to TRBJ1-4; TRBD1 aligns across 7 bases. Looked up from germline, CDR1 is MDHEN and CDR2 is SYDVKM. V shed 6 bases and J 4 bases; nucleotides not matched to a gene: 8. The CDR3 contains 15 residues. Here the CDR3 reads CASRSPGQINEKLFF. The CDR3 nucleotides are TGTGCCAGCAGATCTCCGGGACAGATTAATGAAAAACTGTTTTTT.